What follows are 30 T cell receptor beta chains derived from one specimen sequenced in a study of shared clonotypes between healthy human individuals. The protocol was immunoSEQ multiplex PCR, while the TCRdb copy is restricted to in-frame clones and leaves out a portion. The profile covers over 850,000 clones, with approximately 78% appearing a single time and more than 0.5% taken by the ten largest. Sequencing used memory CD4+ T cells from PBMCs. Subset reported: CD45RA-negative fraction. Receptors originate from a man between 18 and 29 years old in good health. Some clones in this sample may be carry-over from other donors' samples.

The chain couples TRBV29-1 to TRBJ2-3; D ambiguous. The germline V and J ends were trimmed by 5 bases and 6 bases, with 15 bases remaining between them. Germline V gene lookup returns CDR1 SQVTM and CDR2 ANQGSEA. This CDR3 spans 13 amino acids. As DNA, the CDR3 is TGCAGCGTTTTTCAGTCCCCACTGGATACGCAGTATTTT. Its protein is CSVFQSPLDTQYF.

This clone was detected many times. The chain couples TRBV5-1 to TRBJ1-4, with a tentative D call TRBD1 (5 bases). V shed 2 bases and J shed 5 bases, with 22 bases lying between them. Germline loops: CDR1 SGHRS, CDR2 YFSETQ. The CDR3 totals 18 residues. CDR3 nucleotide sequence: TGCGCCAGCAGCTTCCAGGGTACATTAGCTAATGGCAATGAAAAACTGTTTTTT. As protein: CASSFQGTLANGNEKLFF.

The genes are TRBV7-2 and TRBJ2-5; D possibly matches TRBD1 or TRBD2 (6 bases each). The germline V gene encodes CDR1 SGHTA and CDR2 FQGNSA. Trimming took 5 bases from V and 4 from J, leaving 14 bases between them. This CDR3 contains 14 residues. This CDR3 is CASSGSGGRETQYF. CDR3 bases: TGTGCCAGCAGCGGGAGTGGGGGGCGAGAGACCCAGTACTTC.

The rearrangement links TRBV5-1 to TRBJ1-5; D may be TRBD1 (6 bases). Deletions cut 4 bases from V and 0 bases from J, with 8 bases between. From germline, CDR1 is SGHRS and CDR2 YFSETQ. The CDR3 covers 14 residues. In DNA, the CDR3 is TGCGCCAGCAGCCCGGACAGTAGCAATCAGCCCCAGCATTTT. It is translated as CASSPDSSNQPQHF.

V gene TRBV5-1 combines with J gene TRBJ2-3; TRBD2 matches 8 bases. This CDR3 has 17 amino acids. Germline loops: CDR1 SGHRS, CDR2 YFSETQ. With V trimmed by 3 bases and J by 1 base, 10 bases remained unmatched. Written as DNA, the CDR3 is TGCGCCAGCAGCTCCCCGCCGGGGGGGCAAGGCACAGATACGCAGTATTTT. Protein product: CASSSPPGGQGTDTQYF.

This clone was detected only once. The chain recombines TRBV2 with TRBJ2-2; no reliable D call. V lost 2 bases and J 6 bases, leaving 7 bases between the germline ends. Germline-derived CDR1 and CDR2 are SNHLY and FYNNEI. The CDR3 runs 13 residues. The CDR3 region has the DNA TGTGCCAGCAGTGAACGGGCAGCCGGGGAGCTGTTTTTT. Amino acids: CASSERAAGELFF. Together with reference TRBV2 and TRBJ2-2, the CDR3 gives the full variable domain: EPEVTQTPSHQVTQMGQEVILRCVPISNHLYFYWYRQILGQKVEFLVSFYNNEISEKSEIFDDQFSVERPDGSNFTLKIRSTKLEDSAMYFCASSERAAGELFFGEGSRLTVL.

CDR3 nucleotides: TGTGCCAGCTCACCACTAGGAGGAAGGGACACTGAAGCTTTCTTT. Protein: CASSPLGGRDTEAFF. The chain has TRBV18 and TRBJ1-1; unclear D gene. Germline CDR1 KGHSH, CDR2 LQKENI. V gave up 1 base and J gave up 3 bases, with 12 bases separating them. The CDR3 is 15 amino acids.

The V and J genes are TRBV6-1 and TRBJ2-1, with D possibly being TRBD2 (5 bases). Trimming took off 7 bases at V and 6 bases at J, with 16 bases between the two ends. CDR1 is MNHNS, CDR2 SASEGT, per germline. CDR3 size: 14 residues. The CDR3 spells CASKLQRPSNEQFF. CDR3 DNA sequence: TGTGCCAGCAAGCTACAGCGGCCCTCCAATGAGCAGTTCTTC.

V is TRBV5-1 and J is TRBJ2-7; D not resolved. The germline V and J ends were trimmed by 0 bases and 4 bases, with 14 bases remaining between them. The germline gives CDR1 SGHRS, CDR2 YFSETQ. The CDR3 is made up of 15 amino acids. This CDR3 reads CASSLAKGMVYEQYF. The CDR3 DNA reads as TGCGCCAGCAGCTTGGCCAAGGGAATGGTGTACGAGCAGTACTTC.

The chain employs TRBV28 and TRBJ2-5; D possibly corresponds to TRBD1 (6 bases). Germline V gives CDR1 MDHEN, CDR2 SYDVKM. Trimming cost V 2 bases and J 1 base, with 11 bases left between them. The CDR3 loop spans 15 amino acids. The CDR3 sequence: CASSLTGSLQETQYF. CDR3 nucleotide sequence: TGTGCCAGCAGTTTAACAGGGAGTCTCCAAGAGACCCAGTACTTC.

V usage is TRBV5-1 and J usage is TRBJ2-7, with 8 bases that match TRBD2. V trimming: 3 bases; J trimming: 6 bases; junction bases outside the gene matches: 8. The V gene's germline CDR1 is SGHRS and CDR2 YFSETQ. The CDR3 loop spans 14 amino acids. The CDR3 DNA reads TGCGCCAGCAGCTGGGGAGCGGGAGACTCCGAGCAGTACTTC. It encodes CASSWGAGDSEQYF.

This clone was recorded a few times. The V call is TRBV2, the J call TRBJ1-6; 7 bases fit TRBD1. CDR1 is SNHLY, CDR2 FYNNEI, per germline. This CDR3 is built from 15 residues. V was pared by 8 bases and J by 6 bases, with 10 bases of the junction left unmatched. CDR3 protein: CASRVGGQRNSPLHF. For the CDR3, the DNA is TGTGCCAGCCGGGTTGGGGGACAGCGTAATTCACCCCTCCACTTT.

The V gene is TRBV27, the J gene TRBJ2-7, with 13 bases that match TRBD2. The CDR3 has 19 residues. The trim removed 6 bases at V and 2 bases at J, leaving 16 bases unmatched. Germline loops: CDR1 MNHEY, CDR2 SMNVEV (reference sequence). CDR3 region: CASRSMIGTSGNRPYEQYF. Written as DNA, the CDR3 is TGTGCCAGCAGATCGATGATAGGGACTAGCGGGAATCGGCCCTACGAGCAGTACTTC.

DNA of the CDR3: TGTGCCAGCAGCGCTCTAGCGGGAGACATAGATACGCAGTATTTT. Translated, it gives CASSALAGDIDTQYF. This chain joins TRBV9 and TRBJ2-3; TRBD2 matches 10 bases. There are 15 residues in the CDR3. V shed 3 bases, J shed 5 bases, and the junction held 6 bases outside the gene matches. The V gene's germline CDR1 is SGDLS and CDR2 YYNGEE.

The chain has TRBV5-1 and TRBJ2-1, with unresolved D. The CDR3 is 14 residues long. Germline V CDR1 and CDR2: SGHRS, YFSETQ. Trimming stripped 0 bases from V and 3 bases from J, with 7 bases between. CDR3 region: CASSLDFYYNEQFF. CDR3 DNA sequence: TGCGCCAGCAGCTTGGACTTCTACTACAATGAGCAGTTCTTC.

This clone was detected ten times or more. The gene calls are TRBV5-1 and TRBJ1-2; TRBD1 might be the D (6 bases). Germline assignment: CDR1 SGHRS and CDR2 YFSETQ. CDR3 length equals 14 residues. V was clipped by 4 bases and J by 4 bases, with 14 bases between them. The CDR3 region is CASSRDTEGYGYTF. The CDR3 region has the DNA TGCGCCAGCAGCAGGGACACCGAGGGCTATGGCTACACCTTC.

The sample holds one count of this clone. The V gene is TRBV6-5, the J gene TRBJ1-2; no reliable D call. CDR1 is MNHEY, CDR2 SVGAGI, per germline. V lost 4 bases to trimming and J lost 1 base, with 7 bases between them. The CDR3 has 13 amino acids. Written as DNA, the CDR3 is TGTGCCAGCAGTTTAACAAGTAACTATGGCTACACCTTC. Protein sequence: CASSLTSNYGYTF.

The chain is built from TRBV28 and TRBJ1-5; unclear D gene. This CDR3 contains 17 residues. Trimming stripped 6 bases from V and 0 bases from J, with 18 bases between. The germline V gene encodes CDR1 MDHEN and CDR2 SYDVKM. Here the CDR3 reads CASRRVSFPVSNQPQHF. The CDR3 DNA reads as TGTGCCAGCAGACGGGTCTCCTTCCCCGTTAGCAATCAGCCCCAGCATTTT.

V and J are TRBV6-6 and TRBJ2-1; unclear D gene. Trimming took 7 bases from V and 0 from J, leaving 16 bases between them. The CDR3 has 16 amino acids. Germline V gives CDR1 MNHNY, CDR2 SVGAGI (reference sequence). CDR3 amino acids: CASIGSSGSSYNEQFF. The DNA of the CDR3 is TGTGCCAGCATCGGTTCTTCAGGAAGCTCCTACAATGAGCAGTTCTTC.

The chain employs TRBV5-4 and TRBJ2-7, with a tentative D call TRBD1 (5 bases). The CDR3 consists of 16 residues. CDR1 and CDR2 from the germline V gene are SGHNT and YYREEE (reference sequence). V was trimmed by 4 bases and J by 2 bases, leaving 19 bases between them. CDR3 loop: CASSHRMVQGTYEQYF. Here the CDR3 DNA reads TGTGCCAGCAGCCACCGGATGGTGCAGGGAACCTACGAGCAGTACTTC.

The rearrangement uses TRBV28 and TRBJ1-3; 7 nucleotides agree with TRBD1. The CDR3 spans 14 residues. V lost 5 bases and J lost 4; bases outside the gene matches: 5. Germline CDR1 and CDR2: MDHEN and SYDVKM. The CDR3 loop is CASSPRTGGNTIYF. CDR3 sequence (DNA): TGTGCCAGCAGTCCACGGACAGGCGGAAACACCATATATTTT.

The chain links TRBV7-9 to TRBJ2-3; D is unclear. CDR1 and CDR2 (germline): SEHNR, FQNEAQ (reference sequence). CDR3 size: 17 residues. Trimming took 1 base from V and 2 from J, leaving 16 bases between them. CDR3 coding DNA: TGTGCCAGCAGCTTAGGTCTAGTGTCGCTCTCCACAGATACGCAGTATTTT. Translation: CASSLGLVSLSTDTQYF.

V usage is TRBV5-1 and J usage is TRBJ1-2, with D tentatively TRBD1 (5 bases). The CDR3 is made up of 14 amino acids. The germline V gene has CDR1 SGHRS and CDR2 YFSETQ. V lost 4 bases and J 4 bases, leaving 14 bases between the germline ends. CDR3 residues: CASSPRQNTYGYTF. DNA of the CDR3: TGCGCCAGCAGCCCTCGACAGAACACCTATGGCTACACCTTC. Full variable domain (remainder filled in from reference TRBV5-1 and TRBJ1-2): KAGVTQTPRYLIKTRGQQVTLSCSPISGHRSVSWYQQTPGQGLQFLFEYFSETQRNKGNFPGRFSGRQFSNSRSEMNVSTLELGDSALYLCASSPRQNTYGYTFGSGTRLTVV.

V gene TRBV9 combines with J gene TRBJ2-1; D is perhaps TRBD1 (6 bases). This CDR3 contains 13 residues. The V gene lost 3 bases and the J gene lost 9 bases, with 13 bases spanning the gap. Germline CDR1 and CDR2: SGDLS and YYNGEE. CDR3 nucleotide sequence: TGTGCCAGCAGCGCCAGGGGAGTGAGTGAGCAGTTCTTC. Its protein product is CASSARGVSEQFF.

Here the CDR3 reads CASTSWTGGLEQYF. The CDR3 region has the DNA TGTGCCAGCACCAGCTGGACAGGGGGCCTCGAGCAGTACTTC. The genes are TRBV28 and TRBJ2-7; 11 bases fit TRBD1. The trim removed 7 bases at V and 6 bases at J, leaving 8 bases unmatched. Germline values: CDR1 MDHEN, CDR2 SYDVKM. The CDR3 spans 14 residues.

A remark on this clone: Other DNA sequences in the same sample also yield this CDR3. The V and J genes are TRBV9 and TRBJ2-7; tentative D call: TRBD2 (5 bases). V was pared by 0 bases and J by 4 bases, with 8 bases between. CDR3 length: 13 residues. Per the germline V gene, CDR1 is SGDLS and CDR2 is YYNGEE. CDR3 DNA sequence: TGTGCCAGCAGCGTAGCTACGGGGTACGAGCAGTACTTC. It yields the protein CASSVATGYEQYF.

The chain recombines TRBV6-1 with TRBJ2-5, with D possibly TRBD1 on 5 matching bases. Germline V gene sequence: CDR1 MNHNS, CDR2 SASEGT. There are 13 residues in the CDR3. Trimming took 6 bases from V and 4 from J, leaving 12 bases between them. The CDR3 protein is CASRRRGGETQYF. The DNA of the CDR3 is TGTGCCAGCAGGCGTAGGGGTGGAGAGACCCAGTACTTC.

This chain uses TRBV18 with TRBJ2-7, with D possibly being TRBD1 (6 bases). Per germline, CDR1 KGHSH and CDR2 LQKENI. Trimming left V 3 bases short and J 5 bases short, with 20 bases between. CDR3 size: 16 residues. The CDR3: CASSPSGTTLNHEQYF. DNA for the CDR3: TGTGCCAGCTCACCGTCCGGGACAACCTTAAACCACGAGCAGTACTTC. Together with reference TRBV18 and TRBJ2-7, the CDR3 gives the full variable domain: NAGVMQNPRHLVRRRGQEARLRCSPMKGHSHVYWYRQLPEEGLKFMVYLQKENIIDESGMPKERFSAEFPKEGPSILRIQQVVRGDSAAYFCASSPSGTTLNHEQYFGPGTRLTVT.

CDR3 region: CASSPRRGTNYGYTF. CDR3 in DNA: TGTGCCAGCAGTCCTAGGAGGGGGACTAACTATGGCTACACCTTC. This sequence joins TRBV27 and TRBJ1-2; the D gene is possibly TRBD1 (6 bases). Germline V gives CDR1 MNHEY, CDR2 SMNVEV (reference sequence). The CDR3 sequence is 15 residues long. Trimming pared 5 bases from V and 0 bases from J, leaving 13 bases between.

This clone was recorded a few times. This chain links TRBV30 with TRBJ2-3; D is possibly TRBD1 (6 bases). With 2 bases removed from V and 0 bases from J, the gap between germline ends came to 12 bases. This CDR3 has 15 amino acids. CDR1 and CDR2 (germline): GTSNPN, SVGIG (reference sequence). CDR3: CAWSRQAVSTDTQYF. The DNA for the CDR3 is TGTGCCTGGAGTCGACAGGCCGTAAGCACAGATACGCAGTATTTT. Complete variable domain (other parts from reference TRBV30 and TRBJ2-3): SQTIHQWPATLVQPVGSPLSLECTVEGTSNPNLYWYRQAAGRGLQLLFYSVGIGQISSEVPQNLSASRPQDRQFILSSKKLLLSDSGFYLCAWSRQAVSTDTQYFGPGTRLTVL.